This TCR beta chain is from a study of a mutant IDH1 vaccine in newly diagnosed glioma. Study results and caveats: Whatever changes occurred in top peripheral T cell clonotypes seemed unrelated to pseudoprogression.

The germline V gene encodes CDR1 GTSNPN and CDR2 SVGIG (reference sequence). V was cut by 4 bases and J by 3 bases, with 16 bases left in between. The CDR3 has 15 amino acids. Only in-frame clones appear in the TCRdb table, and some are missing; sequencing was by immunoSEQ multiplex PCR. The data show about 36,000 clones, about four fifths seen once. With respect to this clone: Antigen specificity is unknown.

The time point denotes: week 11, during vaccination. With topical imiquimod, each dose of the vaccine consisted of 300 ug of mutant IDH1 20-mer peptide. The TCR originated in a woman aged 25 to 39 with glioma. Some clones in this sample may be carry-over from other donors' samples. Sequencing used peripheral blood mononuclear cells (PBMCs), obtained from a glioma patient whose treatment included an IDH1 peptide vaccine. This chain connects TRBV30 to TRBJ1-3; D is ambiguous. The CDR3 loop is CAWTPTADLGNTIYF. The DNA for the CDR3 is TGTGCCTGGACCCCGACTGCGGATCTTGGAAACACCATATATTTT.